This TCR beta chain was sequenced for a study of T cells after yellow fever vaccination. This clonotype was picked up a small number of times. CDR1 and CDR2 (germline): LNHDA, SQIVND (reference sequence). The CDR3 extends over 14 amino acids. V gave up 4 bases and J gave up 8 bases, with 17 bases separating them. Using its own MiXCR run on the 5' RACE reads, TCRdb lists one record per CDR3 protein. The table includes about 400,000 distinct CDR3 sequences, approximately 5.7% detected once. The source is a man aged 25-45 years who received the YFV17D yellow fever vaccine. The chain links TRBV19 to TRBJ1-2; D possibly corresponds to TRBD1 (5 bases). Sequenced material: PBMCs, taken 5 days after the yellow fever booster vaccination. The CDR3 region is CASSTGQQRAGYTF. CDR3 sequence (DNA): TGTGCCAGTAGTACAGGACAACAACGTGCGGGCTACACCTTC.